This note documents a single TCR beta chain sequence. Its antigen is still unknown. The data were obtained in a study of T cell responses to AZD1222 COVID-19 vaccine. Sequenced by immunoSEQ multiplex PCR; TCRdb stores in-frame clones only, minus some. The table shows around 110,000 clones, with roughly 87% occurring only once. This CDR3 contains 13 residues. Looked up from germline, CDR1 is SGHAT and CDR2 is FQNNGV. V lost 6 bases to trimming and J lost 6 bases, with 14 bases between them. Study observations and caveats: Targeting of unmutated variant regions was reportedly seen in nearly half of spike-specific TCRs.

The chain couples TRBV11-2 to TRBJ2-5; D unclear. The sequence derives from an adult who received the AZD1222 COVID-19 vaccine. This specimen was peripheral blood, taken 28 days after the second AZD1222 dose. CDR3 amino acids: CASRDVQVQTQYF. Here the CDR3 DNA reads TGTGCCAGCAGGGACGTCCAGGTACAGACCCAGTACTTC.